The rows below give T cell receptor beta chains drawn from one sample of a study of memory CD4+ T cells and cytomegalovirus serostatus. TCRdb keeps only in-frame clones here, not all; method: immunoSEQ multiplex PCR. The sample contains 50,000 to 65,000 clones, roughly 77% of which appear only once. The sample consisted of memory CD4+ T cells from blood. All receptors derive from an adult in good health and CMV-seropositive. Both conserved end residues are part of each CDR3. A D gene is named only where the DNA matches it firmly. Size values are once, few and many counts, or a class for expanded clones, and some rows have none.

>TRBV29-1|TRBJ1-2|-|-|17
TGCAGCGTTGATGACTTGTTATCCCACGGGGGTGACGCGGGCTACACCTTC
CSVDDLLSHGGDAGYTF
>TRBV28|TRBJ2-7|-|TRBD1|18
TGTGCCAGCAGTCCGGTAACAGGGGGCTCCAAGGGCTCCTACGAGCAGTACTTC
CASSPVTGGSKGSYEQYF
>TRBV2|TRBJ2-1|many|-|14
TGTGCCAGCAGTGCCGGGACGACAACGGGTGAGCAGTTCTTC
CASSAGTTTGEQFF
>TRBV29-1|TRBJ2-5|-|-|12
TGCAGCGTTCAGATTACTGGAGAGACCCAGTACTTC
CSVQITGETQYF
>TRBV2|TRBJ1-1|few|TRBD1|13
TGTGCCAGCAGTGGACAGGGGAACACTGAAGCTTTCTTT
CASSGQGNTEAFF
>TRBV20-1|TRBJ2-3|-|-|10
TGCAGTGCTAGAGTAGATACGCAGTATTTT
CSARVDTQYF
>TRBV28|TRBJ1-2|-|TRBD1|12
TGTTCCGTAGGACAGGGGACATATGGCTACACCTTC
CSVGQGTYGYTF
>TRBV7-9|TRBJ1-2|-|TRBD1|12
TGTGCCAGCAGCTTAAGGGGGCGCGGCTACACCTTC
CASSLRGRGYTF
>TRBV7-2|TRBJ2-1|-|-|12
TGTGCCAGCACCTCCTATGTAAATGAGCAGTTCTTC
CASTSYVNEQFF
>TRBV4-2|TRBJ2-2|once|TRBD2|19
TGTGCCAGCAGCCAAGAACCCCTGGGGACTAGCGGGAGAGGCGGGGAGCTGTTTTTT
CASSQEPLGTSGRGGELFF
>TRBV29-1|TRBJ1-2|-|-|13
TGCAGCGTCGAGGGGGGGACGGGCTATGGCTACACCTTC
CSVEGGTGYGYTF
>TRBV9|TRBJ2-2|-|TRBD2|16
TGTGCCAGCAGCGTAACGGGGACTAGTGGGGCCGGGGAGCTGTTTTTT
CASSVTGTSGAGELFF
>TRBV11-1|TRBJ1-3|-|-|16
TGTGCCAGCACGCCGAACCGAGGGCTTTCTGGAAACACCATATATTTT
CASTPNRGLSGNTIYF
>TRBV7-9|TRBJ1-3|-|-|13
TGTGCCAGCAGCTTAAATCAAGGAAACACCATATATTTT
CASSLNQGNTIYF
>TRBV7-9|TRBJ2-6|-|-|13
TGTGCCAGTGAAGGCTCTGGGGCCAACGTCCTGACTTTC
CASEGSGANVLTF
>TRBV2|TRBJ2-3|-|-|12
TGTGCCAGCAGTGAAGGAGCGGATACGCAGTATTTT
CASSEGADTQYF
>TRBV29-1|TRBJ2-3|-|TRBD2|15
TGCAGCGTTGCAGCGGGAAGCGGTAGCACAGATACGCAGTATTTT
CSVAAGSGSTDTQYF
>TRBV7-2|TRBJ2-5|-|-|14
TGTGCCAGCAGCTTAAGCCACCGTCAAGAGACCCAGTACTTC
CASSLSHRQETQYF
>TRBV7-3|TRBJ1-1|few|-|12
TGTGCCAGCAGCTCGATGGGCACTGAAGCTTTCTTT
CASSSMGTEAFF
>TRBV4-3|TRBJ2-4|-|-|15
TGCGCCAGCAGCCAAGATCGCGACAGTGGGAACATTCAGTACTTC
CASSQDRDSGNIQYF
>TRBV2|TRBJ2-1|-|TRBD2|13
TGTGCCATACTAGCGGACCTCAACAATGAGCAGTTCTTC
CAILADLNNEQFF
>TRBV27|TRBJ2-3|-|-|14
TGTGCCAGCAGCCACAACCTAGGCACAGATACGCAGTATTTT
CASSHNLGTDTQYF
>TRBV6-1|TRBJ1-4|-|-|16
TGTGCCAGCAGTGATGTCAAAGGGTTTAGATTGGAAAAACTGTTTTTT
CASSDVKGFRLEKLFF
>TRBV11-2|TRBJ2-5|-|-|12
TGTGCCAGCAGCTTTGCGGGAGAGACCCAGTACTTC
CASSFAGETQYF
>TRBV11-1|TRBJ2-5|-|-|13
TGTGCCAGCAGCTTAGGCCAGTTGGAGACCCAGTACTTC
CASSLGQLETQYF
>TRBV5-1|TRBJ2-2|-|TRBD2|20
TGCGCCAGCAGGTTGGTTGTGGGACTAGCGGGAGTCCGTGACACCGGGGAGCTGTTTTTT
CASRLVVGLAGVRDTGELFF
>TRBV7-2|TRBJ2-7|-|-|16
TGTGCCAGCAGCCCCGGCACCTTCGGGGGACTCTACGAGCAGTACTTC
CASSPGTFGGLYEQYF
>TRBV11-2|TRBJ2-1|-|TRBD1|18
TGTGCCAGCAGCTTAGACCGGGACAGGGGACGGTACTACAATGAGCAGTTCTTC
CASSLDRDRGRYYNEQFF
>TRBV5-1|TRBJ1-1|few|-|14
TGCGCCAGCAGCTTGGGTGGGGAGGGCACTGAAGCTTTCTTT
CASSLGGEGTEAFF
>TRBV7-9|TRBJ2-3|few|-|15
TGTGCCAGCAGCTTAGCATCTGGCAGGGTGGATACGCAGTATTTT
CASSLASGRVDTQYF
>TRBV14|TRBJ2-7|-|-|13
TGTGCCAGCAGCCCTTTGAGGGGCTACGAGCAGTACTTC
CASSPLRGYEQYF
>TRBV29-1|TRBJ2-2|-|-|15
TGCAGCGTTGACCCCGGGGGCGCGAACACCGGGGAGCTGTTTTTT
CSVDPGGANTGELFF
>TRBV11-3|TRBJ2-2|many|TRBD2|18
TGTGCCAGCAGCTTAGATCAGGGAGGGAGCAGCGTGACCGGGGAGCTGTTTTTT
CASSLDQGGSSVTGELFF
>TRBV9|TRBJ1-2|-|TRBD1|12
TGTGCCAGCAGCCTACAGGGGATTGGCTACACCTTC
CASSLQGIGYTF
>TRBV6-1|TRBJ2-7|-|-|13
TGTGCCAGTGGAATGAGCCCAACCTACGAACAGTACTTC
CASGMSPTYEQYF
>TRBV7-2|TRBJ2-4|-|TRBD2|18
TGTGCCAGCAGCTTAGGGTTTAGAAGCGGGAGAGGAGGAAACATTCAGTACTTC
CASSLGFRSGRGGNIQYF
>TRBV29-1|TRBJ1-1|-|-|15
TGCAGCGTTGTCCCCCAGGCAGGGTCTTGGACTGAAGCTTTCTTT
CSVVPQAGSWTEAFF
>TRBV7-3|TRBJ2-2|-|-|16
TGTGCCAGCAGCTTAACGGGAGGCGCGGGCACCGGGGAGCTGTTTTTT
CASSLTGGAGTGELFF
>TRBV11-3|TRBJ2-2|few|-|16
TGTGCCAGCAGCTTAGCTGTGGGCCCTTTGGCTGGGGAGCTGTTTTTT
CASSLAVGPLAGELFF
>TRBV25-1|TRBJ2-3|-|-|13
TGTGCCAGCAGTCCCAGCTGGGCCGATACGCAGTATTTT
CASSPSWADTQYF
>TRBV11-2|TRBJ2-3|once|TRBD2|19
TGTGCCAGCAGTCCGACTAGCGGGTTGAGTAGGGGGTCCACAGATACGCAGTATTTT
CASSPTSGLSRGSTDTQYF
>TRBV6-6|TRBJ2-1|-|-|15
TGTGCCAGCAGTAGGACCGGGAGTACGTACAATGAGCAGTTCTTC
CASSRTGSTYNEQFF
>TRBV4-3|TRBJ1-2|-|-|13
TGCGCCAGCAGCCAAGATCAGGGTAGCGGCTACACCTTC
CASSQDQGSGYTF